The 21 T cell receptor beta chains presented below share a single source sample, sequenced in a study of blood T cell repertoires in COVID-19. The assay was immunoSEQ multiplex PCR, and TCRdb's table has in-frame clones only and misses some. This table holds 200,000 to 300,000 clones, 80% to 90% found once. Sequenced material: peripheral blood. Source of these receptors: a woman older than 75 with COVID-19, enrolled during active disease.

This chain joins TRBV30 and TRBJ2-5; TRBD2 matches 8 bases. CDR3 length: 14 amino acids. Germline lookup yields CDR1 GTSNPN and CDR2 SVGIG (reference sequence). Trimming at V came to 2 bases and at J to 5 bases, leaving 7 bases not matched to a gene. The CDR3 protein is CAWSRGTRGETQYF. The CDR3 DNA reads as TGTGCCTGGAGTAGGGGGACTAGGGGGGAGACCCAGTACTTC. Together with reference TRBV30 and TRBJ2-5, the CDR3 gives the full variable domain: SQTIHQWPATLVQPVGSPLSLECTVEGTSNPNLYWYRQAAGRGLQLLFYSVGIGQISSEVPQNLSASRPQDRQFILSSKKLLLSDSGFYLCAWSRGTRGETQYFGPGTRLLVL.

This rearrangement joins TRBV2 to TRBJ2-5; 11 bases agree with TRBD2. This CDR3 region has 15 residues. Germline V lookup: CDR1 SNHLY, CDR2 FYNNEI. The V and J ends lost 3 bases and 5 bases, in that order; junction bases with no gene match: 5. CDR3 nucleotide sequence: TGTGCCAGCAGTGAGGGTAGCGGGAGGGTTGAGACCCAGTACTTC. Translating it yields CASSEGSGRVETQYF.

V gene TRBV6-2 or TRBV6-3 combines with J gene TRBJ1-2, with 12 bases matching TRBD1. The germline gives CDR1 MNHEY, CDR2 SVGEGT. CDR3 length: 15 amino acids. V gave up 6 bases and J gave up 5 bases; unmatched junction bases: 7. This chain's CDR3 is CASSRGTGGAYGYTF. DNA of the CDR3: TGTGCCAGCAGCCGAGGGACAGGGGGCGCTTATGGCTACACCTTC.

DNA for the CDR3: TGTGCCAGCAGCATGACTAGCGGGGGGGAGGAGCAGTACTTC. It encodes CASSMTSGGEEQYF. The chain employs TRBV7-2 and TRBJ2-7; 14 nucleotides align to TRBD2. Germline trimming cut 5 bases from V and 7 bases from J; bases unmatched to any gene: 4. The CDR3 covers 14 residues. CDR1 SGHTA and CDR2 FQGNSA come from the germline V gene.

J is TRBJ2-2 and V is TRBV7-2; maybe TRBD2 (5 bases). The CDR3 extends over 15 amino acids. Germline V gene lookup returns CDR1 SGHTA and CDR2 FQGNSA. The V gene lost 0 bases and the J gene lost 7 bases, with 12 bases spanning the gap. The CDR3 region is CASSLAAGLGGELFF. The DNA of the CDR3 is TGTGCCAGCAGCTTAGCGGCGGGTCTGGGCGGGGAGCTGTTTTTT.

This sequence joins TRBV4-1 and TRBJ2-3, with 10 bases fitting TRBD2. The trim removed 2 bases at V and 0 bases at J, leaving 8 bases unmatched. Per the germline V gene, CDR1 is MGHRA and CDR2 is YSYEKL. The CDR3 is made up of 18 amino acids. CDR3 nucleotide sequence: TGCGCCAGCAGCCAACCTCCGGGACTAGCGCTTAGCACAGATACGCAGTATTTT. Translation gives CASSQPPGLALSTDTQYF.

V usage is TRBV3-1 (or the pseudogene TRBV3-2) and J usage is TRBJ1-6, with 7 positions matching TRBD1. V gave up 4 bases and J gave up 7 bases; unmatched junction bases: 4. This CDR3 spans 14 amino acids. Germline loops: CDR1 LGHDT, CDR2 YNNKEL (reference sequence). The CDR3 reads CASSLRDSNSPLHF. The DNA of the CDR3 is TGTGCCAGCAGCCTCCGGGACAGCAATTCACCCCTCCACTTT.

Points on this clone: Distinct nucleotide sequences in the sample also encode this CDR3. The chain links TRBV18 to TRBJ1-5; the D is unclear. Germline CDR1 reads KGHSH; CDR2 reads LQKENI. The CDR3 has 13 amino acids. V was cut by 3 bases and J by 5 bases, with 8 bases left in between. The CDR3 here is CASSPRSDQPQHF. CDR3 sequence (DNA): TGTGCCAGCTCACCGCGGTCCGATCAGCCCCAGCATTTT.

This chain uses TRBV10-3 with TRBJ2-3; 9 nucleotides line up with TRBD1. This CDR3 is built from 14 residues. From germline, CDR1 is ENHRY and CDR2 SYGVKD. Trimming cost V 7 bases and J 0 bases; bases outside gene matches: 2. CDR3 sequence reads: CAIKGTGSTDTQYF. CDR3 nucleotides: TGTGCCATCAAAGGGACAGGGAGCACAGATACGCAGTATTTT.

This clone has just one count. The chain employs TRBV6-4 and TRBJ2-1; 7 nucleotides align to TRBD2. The length of the CDR3 is 15 residues. The V gene's germline CDR1 is MRHNA and CDR2 SNTAGT. V lost 6 bases, J lost 2 bases, and 7 bases stayed unmatched. The CDR3 protein is CASSRSGEAYNEQFF. The CDR3 DNA sequence: TGTGCCAGCAGCCGGAGCGGGGAAGCCTACAATGAGCAGTTCTTC.

The chain couples TRBV28 to TRBJ1-5; D is possibly TRBD1 (6 bases). The V gene lost 5 bases and the J gene lost 6 bases, with 8 bases spanning the gap. CDR3 length: 12 amino acids. Germline-derived CDR1 and CDR2 are MDHEN and SYDVKM. DNA for the CDR3: TGTGCCAGCAGTAACAGGGTTCAGCCCCAGCATTTT. This gives the protein CASSNRVQPQHF.

The chain combines TRBV18 with TRBJ1-2; D is undetermined. CDR1 KGHSH and CDR2 LQKENI come from the germline V gene. Trimming removed 10 bases at V and 1 base at J, with 7 bases between. The CDR3 extends over 11 amino acids. CDR3: CATGGNYGYTF. The CDR3 nucleotides are TGTGCCACCGGAGGTAACTATGGCTACACCTTC.

The chain couples TRBV7-9 to TRBJ1-6; 10 bases agree with TRBD1. The CDR3 is 16 residues long. The germline V gene has CDR1 SEHNR and CDR2 FQNEAQ (reference sequence). V gave up 5 bases and J gave up 7 bases; unmatched junction bases: 8. CDR3 nucleotides: TGTGCCAGCAGCCCTAGCCGGACAGGGGGGAATTCACCCCTCCACTTT. Protein product: CASSPSRTGGNSPLHF.

Note on this clone: This specimen includes other DNA sequences encoding the same CDR3. The genes are TRBV7-2 and TRBJ2-7; D unresolved. This CDR3 has 12 amino acids. Germline lookup yields CDR1 SGHTA and CDR2 FQGNSA. The V and J ends lost 2 bases and 1 base respectively, with 3 bases between them. The CDR3 here is CASSLTSYEQYF. DNA of the CDR3: TGTGCCAGCAGCTTAACATCCTACGAGCAGTACTTC. Full variable domain (remainder filled in from reference TRBV7-2 and TRBJ2-7): GAGVSQSPSNKVTEKGKDVELRCDPISGHTALYWYRQSLGQGLEFLIYFQGNSAPDKSGLPSDRFSAERTGGSVSTLTIQRTQQEDSAVYLCASSLTSYEQYFGPGTRLTVT.

This clone was recorded a few times. This chain joins TRBV6-2 or TRBV6-3 and TRBJ1-6; D possibly corresponds to TRBD1 (6 bases). V was pared by 4 bases and J by 16 bases, with 17 bases between. The CDR3 covers 13 residues. The germline V gene has CDR1 MNHEY and CDR2 SVGEGT. The CDR3 sequence is CASSLRGNLILHF. The CDR3 coding sequence is TGTGCCAGCAGTTTAAGGGGGAATTTAATTCTCCACTTT.

This chain uses TRBV6-1 with TRBJ2-2, with a possible D match to TRBD1 (6 bases). The CDR3 totals 16 residues. V was trimmed by 4 bases and J by 8 bases, leaving 20 bases between them. Germline V gene sequence: CDR1 MNHNS, CDR2 SASEGT. CDR3 DNA sequence: TGTGCCAGCAGTGCCCCCCGACAGGAGAAGCAAGGGGAGCTGTTTTTT. Residues: CASSAPRQEKQGELFF.

The chain carries TRBV10-3 and TRBJ1-4; tentatively, D is TRBD1 (6 bases). This CDR3 contains 16 residues. Germline loops: CDR1 ENHRY, CDR2 SYGVKD. Between the trimmed V and J ends, which lost 6 bases and 3 bases, there was a span of 17 bases. CDR3 nucleotides: TGTGCCATCAGCCCTTCCTTGGACAGACCTAATGAAAAACTGTTTTTT. Protein product: CAISPSLDRPNEKLFF.

The rearrangement joins TRBV5-1 to TRBJ1-1; perhaps TRBD1 as D (5 bases). Deletions cut 6 bases from V and 1 base from J, with 10 bases between. The CDR3 sequence is 13 residues long. CDR1 is SGHRS, CDR2 YFSETQ, per germline. CDR3 coding DNA: TGCGCCAGCACCGGACAAACGAACACTGAAGCTTTCTTT. It encodes CASTGQTNTEAFF. The variable domain in full, with the rest retrieved from reference TRBV5-1 and TRBJ1-1, is KAGVTQTPRYLIKTRGQQVTLSCSPISGHRSVSWYQQTPGQGLQFLFEYFSETQRNKGNFPGRFSGRQFSNSRSEMNVSTLELGDSALYLCASTGQTNTEAFFGQGTRLTVV.

This clone came up once. The V gene is TRBV27, the J gene TRBJ1-1; D gene uncertain. The CDR3 contains 14 residues. Germline CDR1 is MNHEY and CDR2 is SMNVEV (reference sequence). V was trimmed by 3 bases and J by 2 bases, leaving 10 bases between them. The CDR3 spells CASSFRFLNTEAFF. CDR3 DNA sequence: TGTGCCAGCAGTTTCAGATTCTTAAACACTGAAGCTTTCTTT.

V is TRBV24-1 and J is TRBJ2-1; TRBD2 matches at 9 bases. Losses at the gene ends were 5 bases for V and 3 bases for J; bases not matched to a gene: 7. The CDR3 runs to 16 residues. Looked up from germline, CDR1 is KGHDR and CDR2 is SFDVKD. This chain's CDR3 is CATSAGGLASYNEQFF. The CDR3 region has the DNA TGTGCCACCAGTGCCGGGGGACTAGCAAGCTACAATGAGCAGTTCTTC.

In this sample, this clone turned up a few times. CDR3 nucleotides: TGTGCCAGCAGCGAACGGACAGGGGGCTCCCTCGAGCAGTACTTC. Amino acid sequence: CASSERTGGSLEQYF. The chain recombines TRBV5-4 with TRBJ2-7; 11 bases fit TRBD1. The germline V gene has CDR1 SGHNT and CDR2 YYREEE (reference sequence). The CDR3 is made up of 15 amino acids. The V gene end was trimmed by 4 bases and the J gene end by 6 bases; junction bases not matched to a gene: 9. Drawing the rest from reference TRBV5-4 and TRBJ2-7, the complete variable domain is ETGVTQSPTHLIKTRGQQVTLRCSSQSGHNTVSWYQQALGQGPQFIFQYYREEENGRGNFPPRFSGLQFPNYSSELNVNALELDDSALYLCASSERTGGSLEQYFGPGTRLTVT.